This entry concerns a single T cell receptor beta chain. Its antigen is not identified. These data are taken from a study of T cell responses to AZD1222 COVID-19 vaccine. Measured with immunoSEQ multiplex PCR; TCRdb has only the in-frame clones, and not every one. The data show approximately 130,000 clones, roughly nine tenths seen once. The CDR3 loop spans 14 amino acids. The germline V and J ends were trimmed by 5 bases and 1 base, with 11 bases remaining between them. CDR1 is LGHNA and CDR2 is YNFKEQ in the germline V gene. General observations from the study: Females made up more of the donors, who were largely white British, and clonal diversity may have come out too low. Two AZD1222 doses significantly raised spike-specific TCR breadth and depth over controls. Of the AZD1222 recipients, only six or seven were seropositive at baseline.

The rearrangement uses TRBV4-2 and TRBJ1-1, with no clear D. This TCR derives from an adult who received the AZD1222 COVID-19 vaccine. This material consisted of peripheral blood, taken 28 days after the second AZD1222 dose. Here the CDR3 DNA reads TGTGCCAGCAGCGAGCAGCCCTCGAACACTGAAGCTTTCTTT. It codes for CASSEQPSNTEAFF.